This T cell receptor (beta chain) was sequenced during a study of cytomegalovirus exposure and HLA in healthy donors. The V gene's germline CDR1 is MGHDK and CDR2 SYGVNS. V shed 8 bases, J shed 2 bases, and the junction held 14 bases outside the gene matches. This CDR3 comprises 18 residues. 60 Vbeta and 13 Jbeta primers were used in PCR. The method was immunoSEQ multiplex PCR; TCRdb's version includes in-frame clones alone and lacks a portion of them. The data contain over 90,000 clones, approximately 87% of them singletons. Sequenced sample: PBMCs. The clonotype was recovered from a man between 35 and 55 years old in good health and CMV-seronegative. The rearrangement links TRBV25-1 to TRBJ2-6; 8 bases fit TRBD1. DNA of the CDR3: TGTGCCAGCGGATCCGAAACCGGACAGGGTACTGGGGCCAACGTCCTGACTTTC. Amino acids: CASGSETGQGTGANVLTF.